Following are 13 T cell receptor beta chains from one sample sequenced in a study of OX40 agonist ivuxolimab in advanced cancers. Assay used: immunoSEQ multiplex PCR; TCRdb lists only in-frame clones, some missing. This sample has some 80,000 clones, with 70% to 90% found just once. Sequenced material: CD4+ or CD8+ T cells sorted from blood, taken in a trial of the OX40 agonist ivuxolimab. The receptors derive from an adult with an advanced solid tumor such as melanoma, head and neck, liver or kidney cancer.

The rearrangement uses TRBV18 and TRBJ2-1, with 7 bases that match TRBD2. This CDR3 is 15 amino acids long. CDR1 is KGHSH and CDR2 is LQKENI in the germline V gene. V trimming: 0 bases; J trimming: 4 bases; junction bases outside the gene matches: 3. The CDR3 DNA is TGTGCCAGCTCACCACCGGGACTAAGTTACAATGAGCAGTTCTTC. This gives the protein CASSPPGLSYNEQFF. Full variable domain (outside the CDR3, taken from reference TRBV18 and TRBJ2-1): NAGVMQNPRHLVRRRGQEARLRCSPMKGHSHVYWYRQLPEEGLKFMVYLQKENIIDESGMPKERFSAEFPKEGPSILRIQQVVRGDSAAYFCASSPPGLSYNEQFFGPGTRLTVL.

The chain employs TRBV27 and TRBJ1-2; TRBD1 agrees at 7 bases. Per germline, CDR1 MNHEY and CDR2 SMNVEV (reference sequence). The length of the CDR3 is 11 residues. The V gene end was trimmed by 8 bases and the J gene end by 5 bases; junction bases not matched to a gene: 2. For the CDR3, the DNA is TGTGCCAGCGGGACAGTTTATGGCTACACCTTC. It encodes CASGTVYGYTF.

The chain joins TRBV2 to TRBJ1-5; possible D gene TRBD1, 5 bases. CDR1 is SNHLY and CDR2 is FYNNEI in the germline V gene. V shed 3 bases and J shed 2 bases, with 11 bases lying between them. This CDR3 has 15 residues. As DNA, the CDR3 is TGTGCCAGCAGTGAGGAGGGGATTGGCAATCAGCCCCAGCATTTT. Encoded protein: CASSEEGIGNQPQHF.

To note about this clone: The junction does not match germline at one end; this may be a read error. This chain uses TRBV27 with TRBJ2-3, with D hard to call. This CDR3 has 10 residues. In germline, CDR1 is MNHEY, CDR2 SMNVEV (reference sequence). CDR3 nucleotides: TGTGCCAGTCCCCACAGATACGCAGTATTT. Translating it yields CASPHRYAVF.

The V call is TRBV6-1, the J call TRBJ2-2; a weak D match, TRBD1 (6 bases). V was clipped by 7 bases and J by 2 bases, with 14 bases between them. This CDR3 contains 15 residues. Germline V CDR1 and CDR2: MNHNS, SASEGT. The CDR3 spells CASNVAGANTGELFF. The CDR3, as DNA: TGTGCCAGCAATGTCGCAGGGGCTAACACCGGGGAGCTGTTTTTT.

The rearrangement joins TRBV29-1 to TRBJ2-2; D call uncertain. This CDR3 has 13 residues. Germline values: CDR1 SQVTM, CDR2 ANQGSEA. Trimming stripped 5 bases from V and 0 bases from J, with 7 bases between. The CDR3 DNA is TGCAGCGTTCGATTAACGAACACCGGGGAGCTGTTTTTT. It is translated as CSVRLTNTGELFF.

This clone was recorded once. This sequence joins TRBV10-3 and TRBJ1-1; D unresolved. V was cut by 6 bases and J by 2 bases, with 10 bases left in between. The CDR3 length is 13 residues. Germline V CDR1 and CDR2: ENHRY, SYGVKD. CDR3 sequence: CAIRTDGNTEAFF. CDR3 coding DNA: TGTGCCATCAGGACGGACGGAAACACTGAAGCTTTCTTT.

As to this clone: The same CDR3 can be traced to other DNA sequences in this sample. This rearrangement joins TRBV18 to TRBJ1-5, with unresolved D. Germline V gene lookup returns CDR1 KGHSH and CDR2 LQKENI. Trimming stripped 2 bases from V and 3 bases from J, with 5 bases between. This CDR3 is 13 amino acids long. The CDR3 DNA is TGTGCCAGCTCACCAGGGGACAATCAGCCCCAGCATTTT. Its translation is CASSPGDNQPQHF.

Here the CDR3 reads CASSPHGGNNQPQHF. The DNA of the CDR3 is TGTGCCAGCAGTCCACACGGTGGCAACAATCAGCCCCAGCATTTT. V is TRBV28 and J is TRBJ1-5; D gene uncertain. The CDR3 is 15 amino acids. V lost 5 bases and J lost 3, with 14 bases in between. CDR1 MDHEN and CDR2 SYDVKM come from the germline V gene.

The rearrangement joins TRBV19 to TRBJ1-5; TRBD1 might be the D (5 bases). The CDR3 runs 13 residues. Germline loops: CDR1 LNHDA, CDR2 SQIVND (reference sequence). The V and J ends lost 5 bases and 6 bases respectively, with 11 bases between them. The CDR3 DNA reads as TGTGCCAGTAGTGAAGGGGTAGGTCAGCCCCAGCATTTT. Its translation: CASSEGVGQPQHF.

The V call is TRBV5-4, the J call TRBJ2-3; no firm D call. V was clipped by 6 bases and J by 3 bases, with 14 bases between them. The CDR3 covers 14 residues. The germline CDR1 and CDR2 sequences are SGHNT and YYREEE (reference sequence). CDR3 nucleotides: TGTGCCAGCACAGCAAGGACCAGTACAGATACGCAGTATTTT. It yields the protein CASTARTSTDTQYF.

This chain links TRBV11-3 with TRBJ2-7; D not resolved. Germline V gene data show CDR1 as SGHNT and CDR2 as YENEEA. Trimming took off 5 bases at V and 6 bases at J, with 11 bases between the two ends. The CDR3 covers 12 residues. The CDR3 DNA reads TGTGCCAGCAGCGTTACCAAGACCGAGCAGTACTTC. It codes for CASSVTKTEQYF. Looking up the rest from reference TRBV11-3 and TRBJ2-7 gives the full variable domain: EAGVVQSPRYKIIEKKQPVAFWCNPISGHNTLYWYLQNLGQGPELLIRYENEEAVDDSQLPKDRFSAERLKGVDSTLKIQPAELGDSAVYLCASSVTKTEQYFGPGTRLTVT.

The chain joins TRBV27 to TRBJ2-7; the D gene is possibly TRBD1 (6 bases). The CDR3 is made up of 14 amino acids. V was shortened by 5 bases and J by 6 bases, with 17 bases between the two germline ends. Germline CDR1 MNHEY, CDR2 SMNVEV (reference sequence). CDR3 sequence: CASSRLQGSSEQYF. For the CDR3, the DNA is TGTGCCAGCAGTCGGCTACAGGGCTCAAGCGAGCAGTACTTC.